This TCR beta chain was identified in a study of long-term antiretroviral therapy in people with HIV. There are 15 residues in the CDR3. The germline V gene has CDR1 LNHDA and CDR2 SQIVND (reference sequence). Trimming stripped 0 bases from V and 4 bases from J, with 9 bases between. In regard to this clone: Its antigen is undetermined.

They ran version v3.0 of the immunoSEQ assay at survey level. A target of 40,000-50,000 T-cell genomes per sample was set for sequencing. Here immunoSEQ multiplex PCR was the method, and the copy in TCRdb shows in-frame clones only, minus some. The sample includes tens of thousands of clones, over 75% seen only once; the top ten take over 0.8%. Study results and limitations: Across all time points, the repertoire was dominated by clones that expanded before ART.

The chain has TRBV19 and TRBJ2-2; D is unresolved. The source is a man between 45 and 60 years old with HIV. The sample consisted of unsorted PBMCs, taken 2 years after starting antiretroviral therapy. In DNA form, the CDR3 reads TGTGCCAGTAGTATAGATCGCAGTTTCACCGGGGAGCTGTTTTTT. Amino acid sequence: CASSIDRSFTGELFF.